This T cell receptor beta chain came from a study of blood T cell repertoires in COVID-19 (dated by TCRdb to about 2020). About the study as a whole: Samples from collaborators originated in the United States, Italy and Spain and spanned both the acute and convalescent phases of COVID-19. The prospective study material was composed of cDNA or gDNA derived from T cells, B-cell-depleted T cells, or PBMCs. Subjects who had been exposed to COVID-19, were actively infected with it, or had recovered from it provided the deeply sampled blood TCRbeta repertoires that made up the dataset. The repertoires were made available in a free public database intended to serve as a resource for research on the immune response to SARS-CoV-2. The samples were drawn from the first 160 participants of the ongoing ImmuneRACE study and from over a thousand subjects provided by 6 global collaborators. A de-identified subject ID, COVID-19 status, age in years and sex were almost always included in the sample metadata. HLA class I and class II types, where available, came from metadata supplied by the sample provider rather than from assay-based typing. On the study overall, not on this receptor specifically: The quantity of clinical and demographic metadata differed by source and by participant and was supplied without curation.

Between the V and J ends, shortened by 10 bases and 1 base respectively, the junction contains 22 bases. CDR3 length: 16 amino acids, cysteine to phenylalanine. Solely the CDR3 DNA is kept, with 48 bases framed from the first base. The germline V gene specifies MDHEN as CDR1 and SYDVKM as CDR2. TCRbeta CDR3 regions were amplified from genomic DNA by means of the immunoSEQ Assay, a bias-controlled multiplex PCR. Turning to the authors' computational methods: The number of nucleated cells in each sample was estimated from the amplification of reference gene primers within the assay. To quantify the absolute abundance of each unique TCRbeta CDR3 rearrangement, sequence reads were collapsed and filtered. For each sample, productive Simpson clonality was calculated as the square root of Simpson's diversity index across productive rearrangements. In its TCRdb copy, this immuneACCESS table keeps in-frame sequences only and misses some clones. Where compared with another copy, unresolved V genes explain less than half of these, and the others have no known cause. The DNA gave D and trimming, while V, J and clone size come from that table. For this sample the table gives 50,000 or so clones, of which 75% to 85% were detected only once. The top ten constitute roughly 5.7% of the sample.

A remark on this clone: Its target antigen remains unknown. Nothing much larger sits one base from this clone, and base qualities are not available.

Collaborating institutions collected whole blood in K2EDTA tubes following their own protocols. For TCRbeta analysis, collaborators shipped samples as frozen whole blood, isolated PBMCs, or DNA extracted from either of those sample types. The material sequenced was peripheral blood. The V gene is TRBV28 and the J gene is TRBJ1-2; TRBD1 could be the D gene, as 5 bases match. This receptor was taken from an older woman with acute or convalescent COVID-19. The DNA reads as follows: TGTGCCATCGAAGGGGACTCCGGACGGAGTAACTATGGCTACACCTTC. Its protein product is CAIEGDSGRSNYGYTF.